This T cell receptor (beta chain) emerged from a study of cytomegalovirus exposure and HLA in healthy donors. Study summary: One earlier analysis, a look at 150 million to 200 million T cells, found 117 million unique TCR beta sequences. Notes on the study in general: With later analysis, a missense DCLRE1C variant became linked to TCR beta V- and J-gene trimming.

In its sample, this clone was seen once. Its matching antigen is unknown. The CDR3 contains 15 residues. CDR1 is MNHEY, CDR2 SVGAGI, per germline. Losses at the gene ends were 5 bases for V and 1 base for J; bases not matched to a gene: 4. Researchers ran the PCR with 60 Vbeta and 13 Jbeta primers. The repertoire was sequenced with immunoSEQ multiplex PCR; TCRdb's copy has only in-frame clones and lacks some. The sample contains roughly 120,000 clones, more than 65% of which appear only once. Sequenced: PBMCs. This rearrangement joins TRBV6-5 to TRBJ1-5; 8 nucleotides match TRBD1. The source of this sequence is a woman aged 25-40 years in good health and CMV-seronegative. CDR3 sequence reads: CASSADRASNQPQHF. Here the CDR3 DNA reads TGTGCCAGCAGTGCGGACAGGGCAAGCAATCAGCCCCAGCATTTT.